The 10 T cell receptor beta chains in this list originate from one sample, sequenced in a study of neurological immune-mediated disorders. Documented time point: longitudinal time-point 1 (baseline). TCRdb fed the 5' RACE reads into MiXCR, producing one record per CDR3 protein. The sample consists of about 57,000 distinct CDR3 sequences, about 11% of them appearing once. The sample comprised PBMCs. These receptors were collected from a male donor with HTLV-1-associated myelopathy (HAM/TSP).

This clonotype was picked up many times. The chain links TRBV6-5 to TRBJ2-1; D not resolved. The ends were cut back, 0 bases at V and 8 bases at J, with 8 bases in the middle. The CDR3 extends over 13 amino acids. Germline CDR1 MNHEY, CDR2 SVGAGI. This CDR3 reads CASSYSNTHEQFF. Here the CDR3 DNA reads TGTGCCAGCAGTTACTCGAATACCCATGAGCAGTTCTTC.

The rearrangement links TRBV11-3 to TRBJ2-3, with D possibly TRBD2 on 6 matching bases. CDR1 SGHNT and CDR2 YENEEA come from the germline V gene. V lost 5 bases to trimming and J lost 6 bases, with 15 bases between them. CDR3 length equals 14 residues. CDR3 loop: CASSRGSGRDTQYF. DNA for the CDR3: TGTGCCAGCAGCCGGGGTTCAGGGAGGGATACGCAGTATTTT.

The sample holds many counts of this clonotype. This sequence joins TRBV5-1 and TRBJ2-3; TRBD1 is a possible D gene (5 bases). The V end lost 0 bases, the J end lost 6 bases, and 8 bases lay between the germline ends. Germline V gene lookup returns CDR1 SGHRS and CDR2 YFSETQ. The CDR3 consists of 13 residues. The CDR3 sequence is CASSLEGSDTQYF. As DNA, the CDR3 is TGCGCCAGCAGCTTGGAGGGGTCGGATACGCAGTATTTT.

This clonotype was observed at least ten times. This chain links TRBV5-1 with TRBJ1-1; unclear D gene. The CDR3 extends over 15 amino acids. Germline V gives CDR1 SGHRS, CDR2 YFSETQ. Trimming cost V 0 bases and J 0 bases, with 9 bases left between them. CDR3 region: CASSLVGLLNTEAFF. CDR3 DNA: TGCGCCAGCAGCTTGGTAGGGCTGCTGAACACTGAAGCTTTCTTT.

A remark on this clonotype: A much larger clone differs by one base, so this may be a read error. V is TRBV28 and J is TRBJ1-4; D call uncertain. V lost 10 bases and J 7 bases, leaving 16 bases between the germline ends. The V gene's germline CDR1 is MDHEN and CDR2 SYDVKM. This CDR3 has 13 amino acids. CDR3 DNA: TGTGCCATCAGGCCCTCTCTACTTGAAAAACTGTTTTTT. It yields the protein CAIRPSLLEKLFF.

This clonotype was counted many times. The rearrangement joins TRBV7-9 to TRBJ2-1, with D possibly being TRBD2 (6 bases). CDR1 is SEHNR and CDR2 is FQNEAQ in the germline V gene (reference sequence). The CDR3 covers 14 residues. The germline V and J ends were trimmed by 7 bases and 8 bases, with 18 bases remaining between them. Here the CDR3 DNA reads TGTGCCAGCACCCCGAGCAGGGACTCCCATGAGCAGTTCTTC. Translating it yields CASTPSRDSHEQFF.

Ten or more counts support this clonotype. The chain has TRBV12-3 or TRBV12-4 and TRBJ1-3; D remains ambiguous. This CDR3 comprises 17 residues. The V and J ends lost 5 bases and 1 base respectively, with 18 bases between them. This chain's CDR3 is CASSPPLRTFSGNTIYF. The CDR3 nucleotides read TGTGCCAGCAGTCCCCCACTTAGAACCTTTTCTGGAAACACCATATATTTT.

In this sample, this clonotype turned up many times. The V gene is TRBV6-5, the J gene TRBJ1-1; 8 nucleotides agree with TRBD1. The CDR3 extends over 17 amino acids. Germline loops: CDR1 MNHEY, CDR2 SVGAGI. With 8 bases clipped from V and 1 base from J, the junction kept 15 bases outside the gene matches. The CDR3 reads CASARDRGNKRNTEAFF. CDR3 bases: TGTGCCAGCGCTAGAGACAGGGGAAACAAGCGGAACACTGAAGCTTTCTTT.

Many counts were recorded for this clonotype. The chain couples TRBV7-2 to TRBJ2-7; the D is unclear. The CDR3 runs to 14 residues. Per the germline V gene, CDR1 is SGHTA and CDR2 is FQGNSA. The ends were cut back, 1 base at V and 5 bases at J, with 12 bases in the middle. Here the CDR3 reads CASSLEPNLNEQYF. CDR3 bases: TGTGCCAGCAGCTTAGAACCCAATCTAAACGAGCAGTACTTC.

Many counts were recorded for this clonotype. The chain carries TRBV7-3 and TRBJ2-3, with TRBD2 matching over 8 bases. Per the germline V gene, CDR1 is SGHTA and CDR2 is FQGTGA. The CDR3 spans 16 residues. J was trimmed by 1 base and V by 1 base; bases with no gene match: 4. The CDR3 is CASSLMSGRGTDTQYF. The CDR3 nucleotides read TGTGCCAGCAGCTTAATGAGCGGGAGAGGCACAGATACGCAGTATTTT.